The present T cell receptor (beta chain) was sequenced within a study of shared clonotypes between healthy human individuals. PCR replicates performed on unsorted PBMC used approximately 300 ng DNA, 30,000 or so T cell genomes. Some clones are missing from TCRdb's copy, which holds only in-frame ones; the method was immunoSEQ multiplex PCR. The sample includes about 490,000 clones, around 79% of them seen just once. The V gene's germline CDR1 is MNHEY and CDR2 SVGAGI. The J segment lost 4 bases and the V segment lost 6 bases, leaving 8 bases of the junction unmatched. CDR3 length equals 14 residues. The chain joins TRBV6-5 to TRBJ1-1, with 7 bases identical to TRBD1. The sequence was collected from a woman aged 40 to 50 in good health. Some clones in this sample may be carry-over from other donors' samples. Sequencing used PBMCs. DNA of the CDR3: TGTGCCAGCAGAGTAGACAGGGTCGGCACTGAAGCTTTCTTT. Its protein is CASRVDRVGTEAFF.